The TCR beta chain described here comes from a study of T-cell reconstitution after alpha-beta-depleted transplantation in children. As for this clonotype: Its antigen remains unknown. This sequence may be a read error, since a much larger clone differs from it by one base.

Unique molecular identifiers were incorporated when the TCRbeta library was constructed. TCRdb re-analysed the PCR reads in MiXCR, keeping a single row per CDR3 protein. The profile shows 440,000 or so distinct CDR3 sequences, 43% of them singletons. This CDR3 is built from 16 residues. Germline CDR1 and CDR2: DFQATT and SNEGSKA (reference sequence). General observations from the study: The main origin of T-cell counts and diversity one year after transplant was newly produced T cells.

V and J are TRBV20-1 and TRBJ2-1; TRBD2 might be the D (5 bases). The specimen was PBMCs, collected before TCRalphabeta/CD19-depleted stem cell transplant. The TCR sequence derives from a girl aged 2-15 years with aplastic anemia, due to receive a stem cell transplant. The CDR3 coding sequence is TGCGGTGCTAGAGACTTGGGCCTAGCTCTAGTGGATGAGCAGTTCTTC. It codes for CGARDLGLALVDEQFF.